The rows below give T cell receptor beta chains drawn from one sample of a study of blood T cell repertoires in COVID-19. Sequenced by immunoSEQ multiplex PCR; TCRdb stores in-frame clones only, minus some. Found here are about 110,000 clones, around 90% of them singletons; the top ten hold about 5.3%. Material: peripheral blood. These receptors all stem from a man in his forties or fifties with active or convalescent COVID-19. CDR3s include the opening cysteine and the closing phenylalanine or tryptophan. Each record gives: clone size, V gene, J gene, D gene, CDR3 DNA, CDR3 protein. The D gene is left open where the match is weak. The listing skips clone size in some rows; elsewhere it reads once, few, many or a size class.

>.|TRBV28|TRBJ1-4|TRBD1
TGTGCCAGCAGTAGGGGACAGAGTAATGAAAAACTGTTTTTT
CASSRGQSNEKLFF
>.|TRBV2|TRBJ2-2|.
TGTGCCAGCGGACTGGACTCCATCGGGGAGCTGTTTTTT
CASGLDSIGELFF
>.|TRBV5-1|TRBJ2-3|TRBD2
TGCGCCAGCAGCCGGGGAGGGAGCACAGATACGCAGTATTTT
CASSRGGSTDTQYF
>.|TRBV18|TRBJ2-1|TRBD2
TGTGCCAGCTATTATTGGCTAGCGGGAGGGCCCAATGAGCAGTTCTTC
CASYYWLAGGPNEQFF
>.|TRBV6-5|TRBJ2-1|.
TGTGCCAGCAGTTACGAGGGCCGCTCCTACAATGAGCAGTTCTTC
CASSYEGRSYNEQFF
>.|TRBV15|TRBJ2-7|TRBD1
TGTGCCACCAGCATCCACAGGGGGCCATACGAGCAGTACTTC
CATSIHRGPYEQYF
>few|TRBV18|TRBJ1-3|.
TGTGCCAGCTCACCCCCGGGGAGGCGGAGCGGAAACACCATATATTTT
CASSPPGRRSGNTIYF
>.|TRBV12-3/TRBV12-4|TRBJ1-2|.
TGTGCCAGCAGTACCGACACAAGGGGCTACACCTTC
CASSTDTRGYTF
>.|TRBV28|TRBJ2-2|TRBD2
TGTGCCAGCCTAAAACCCCCTGGGACTAGCCATCCCGGGGAGCTGTTTTTT
CASLKPPGTSHPGELFF
>.|TRBV7-6|TRBJ1-5|.
TGTGCCAGCAGCTTAGGGGGGGATAGCAATCAGCCCCAGCATTTT
CASSLGGDSNQPQHF
>.|TRBV11-3|TRBJ2-1|TRBD2
TGTGCCAGCAGCTTACTAGCGGGAGTCGGCAATGAGCAGTTCTTC
CASSLLAGVGNEQFF
>.|TRBV7-2|TRBJ2-7|TRBD1
TGTGCCAGCAGCTTAGCACAGGGGGCATCCTACGAGCAGTACTTC
CASSLAQGASYEQYF
>.|TRBV7-2|TRBJ1-3|.
TGTGCCAGCAGCTTCAGGGCACCTTCCTCTGGAAACACCATATATTTT
CASSFRAPSSGNTIYF
>.|TRBV5-4|TRBJ2-4|.
TGTGCCAGCAGCTTAGGAGGCACCTCACCAAACATTCAGTACTTC
CASSLGGTSPNIQYF
>.|TRBV5-1|TRBJ2-7|TRBD1
TGCGCCAGCAGCCCCCAGGCGGGGACAGGGGGGTACGAGCAGTACTTC
CASSPQAGTGGYEQYF
>.|TRBV7-9|TRBJ1-4|.
TGTGCCAGCAGCTTTGGCGTGGGGCAGGGTGAAAAACTGTTTTTT
CASSFGVGQGEKLFF
>.|TRBV7-2|TRBJ2-7|.
TGTGCCAGCAGCTCCAGATCGTCCTACGAGCAGTACTTC
CASSSRSSYEQYF
>.|TRBV25-1|TRBJ1-2|TRBD1
TGTGCCAGCAGTCAGACAGGGAGAGGCTATGGCTACACCTTC
CASSQTGRGYGYTF
>.|TRBV19|TRBJ2-2|.
TGTGCCAGTAGTATAATCGAGGGGGGGACCGGGGAGCTGTTTTTT
CASSIIEGGTGELFF
>many|TRBV7-9|TRBJ2-7|.
TGTGCCAGCAGCCCTAAGGGGCCCTACGAGCAGTACTTC
CASSPKGPYEQYF
>once|TRBV21-1|TRBJ2-1|.
TGTGCCAGCATCACCGGGACTAGCGGGCACCAGGCCTACAATGAGCAGTTCTTC
CASITGTSGHQAYNEQFF
>.|TRBV19|TRBJ1-6|.
TGTGCCAGTAGTGTGGAGAGCTCCTATAATTCACCCCTCCACTTT
CASSVESSYNSPLHF
>.|TRBV28|TRBJ1-2|.
TGTGCCAGCAGTTTTCAGAGTGCACAGGGTCGCTATGGCTACACCTTC
CASSFQSAQGRYGYTF
>once|TRBV18|TRBJ2-7|TRBD1
TGTGCCAGCTCACCCGCGGGACAGGGGTCCTACGAGCAGTACTTC
CASSPAGQGSYEQYF
>.|TRBV7-9|TRBJ1-1|.
TGTGCCAGCAGCTTAGATGACAGAGTGAACACTGAAGCTTTCTTT
CASSLDDRVNTEAFF